This T cell receptor beta chain derives from a study of blood T cell repertoires in COVID-19. The wider study: PBMCs, B-cell-depleted T cells, or T cells provided the cDNA or gDNA that made up the material.

Repertoires were generated with immunoSEQ multiplex PCR, while TCRdb's copy carries only in-frame clones and drops some. The sample records 50,000 to 75,000 clones, around 77% being singletons. Germline V gives CDR1 SGHNT, CDR2 YYREEE (reference sequence). V lost 2 bases and J lost 2, with 10 bases in between. The CDR3 is made up of 15 amino acids. The sequencing input was peripheral blood. The sequence derives from a man older than 75 with active or convalescent COVID-19. The genes are TRBV5-4 and TRBJ2-2; possible D gene TRBD2, 5 bases. The CDR3 sequence is CASSFGGKNTGELFF. The CDR3 DNA is TGTGCCAGCAGCTTCGGAGGTAAAAACACCGGGGAGCTGTTTTTT.